What follows is one T cell receptor beta chain and its context. TCRdb itself ran the RT-PCR reads through MiXCR, one entry per CDR3 protein. The sample shows fewer than 20,000 distinct CDR3 sequences, roughly a quarter of them seen only once. This sample is drawn from a study of patients and donors after allogeneic stem cell transplantation. Germline V gene lookup returns CDR1 MGHRA and CDR2 YSYEKL. The V end was cut by 7 bases, the J end by 2 bases, with 14 bases between. The CDR3 runs 14 residues. The chain is built from TRBV4-1 and TRBJ1-1, with D possibly TRBD1 on 6 matching bases. The clonotype was recovered from a human donor who was either an allogeneic HSCT recipient or a stem cell or donor lymphocyte infusion donor (not recorded which). It is not recorded whose cells these are; they may come from a transplant donor. The specimen sequenced was blood, either unsorted or a sorted T cell fraction (not recorded which). The CDR3 is CASTHRVGNTEAFF. In DNA, the CDR3 is TGCGCCAGCACCCACAGGGTGGGAAACACTGAAGCTTTCTTT.